This T cell receptor beta chain was profiled in a study of vaccination and CD4 T cells after COVID-19. Treatment: approximately 9-day PBMC culture with coronavirus spike peptide pools or control peptides (ViraFEST assay). Gathering of the CD4+ T cells, from the unexposed donor, took place before the COVID-19 pandemic (2011-2018). Peptide pools at approximately 10 ug/ml, together with 7.5 to 10 IU/ml IL-2, were added to cultures of roughly 2 million PBMCs per well. This clonotype was counted between two and nine times. Its antigen remains unknown. CDR3 length equals 13 residues. Trimming took 8 bases from V and 0 from J, leaving 10 bases between them. The germline V gene has CDR1 LNHDA and CDR2 SQIVND (reference sequence). The study sequenced cultured CD4+ T cell DNA using the Oncomine TCR Beta short-read assay. TCRdb reprocessed the PCR reads via MiXCR and lists one record per CDR3 protein. The sample shows 2,500 to 3,000 distinct CDR3 sequences, approximately 25% of them seen only once.

This TCR was sampled from a human donor in good health. This chain links TRBV19 with TRBJ1-1; possible D gene TRBD1, 6 bases. The material sequenced was CD4+ T cells from blood, cultured in vitro. CDR3 in DNA: TGTGCCAGTGGACAGTCCATGAACACTGAAGCTTTCTTT. Amino acid sequence: CASGQSMNTEAFF. The variable domain in full, with the rest retrieved from reference TRBV19 and TRBJ1-1, is DGGITQSPKYLFRKEGQNVTLSCEQNLNHDAMYWYRQDPGQGLRLIYYSQIVNDFQKGDIAEGYSVSREKKESFPLTVTSAQKNPTAFYLCASGQSMNTEAFFGQGTRLTVV.